The clone carrying this T cell receptor beta chain was recorded many times. Trimming took off 3 bases at V and 6 bases at J, with 14 bases between the two ends. CDR1 is GTSNPN, CDR2 SVGIG, per germline (reference sequence). The CDR3 runs to 14 residues. RNA served as the template for amplifying TCR beta CDR3 regions. In the first round, RT-PCR was carried out with HTBI primers, and a multiplex PCR formed the second round. TCRdb ran MiXCR on the multiplex PCR reads and lists one entry per CDR3 protein. The sample carries 210,000 or so distinct CDR3 sequences, just under 30% recorded once. The data are from a study of Graves' ophthalmopathy and Graves' hyperthyroidism. It was from around 10 ml of fresh peripheral blood that the PBMCs came.

The TCR originated in a man in his forties or fifties with Graves' ophthalmopathy. Sequences were obtained from peripheral blood. This sequence joins TRBV30 and TRBJ2-2; TRBD2 is a possible D gene (5 bases). The CDR3 sequence: CAWSGGHGPGELFF. The CDR3 nucleotides read TGTGCCTGGAGCGGAGGCCACGGACCCGGGGAGCTGTTTTTT.